The 26 T cell receptor beta chains presented below share a single source sample, sequenced in a study of regulatory T cells in long-lasting Graves disease (dated by TCRdb to the early 2020s). What the time point label conveys for this sample: persistent/refractory GD, antithyroid drugs over 5 years with positive TRAb. For both TCR sequencing and RNA sequencing, RNA was extracted from PBMCs in TRIzol. The library was prepared using multiplex PCR. Sequenced on an Illumina HiSeq 4000. iRepertoire HTBI primers and Arm-PCR amplification of CDR3 regions were used to construct TCR beta libraries. TCRdb redid the processing of the public reads, applying fastp at Q25 and MiXCR, and retained in-frame beta chains. Entries that share a CDR3 protein sequence are merged under the most common genes and DNA. The sample profile shows under 450,000 distinct CDR3 sequences; 20% to 25% of them were found once. Of the sample, about a quarter falls within the top ten clones.

Here the sequenced sample was peripheral blood mononuclear cells (PBMCs), taken when the disease was refractory, from a patient treated with antithyroid drugs. These receptors were taken from a female donor with Graves disease.

The V and J genes are TRBV6-5 and TRBJ1-1, with TRBD1 as a possible D gene (5 bases). This CDR3 is 16 amino acids long. Germline V lookup: CDR1 MNHEY, CDR2 SVGAGI. The V end was cut by 0 bases, the J end by 1 base, with 12 bases between. Here the CDR3 reads CASSYSWGAENTEAFF. The CDR3 DNA reads as TGTGCCAGCAGTTACTCCTGGGGCGCGGAGAACACTGAAGCTTTCTTT.

This chain uses TRBV12-3 or TRBV12-4 with TRBJ2-4, with D possibly called TRBD1 or TRBD2 (6 bases each). Trimming removed 5 bases at V and 3 bases at J, with 14 bases between. The length of the CDR3 is 15 residues. CDR3 coding DNA: TGTGCCAGCAGTCCCACGGGGGCGATCAAAAACATTCAGTACTTC. This translates into CASSPTGAIKNIQYF.

Ten or more counts support this clonotype. The J gene is TRBJ1-2, the V gene TRBV12-3 or TRBV12-4; the D gene is possibly TRBD1 (6 bases). V lost 5 bases, J lost 8 bases, and 30 bases lay in between. This CDR3 spans 18 amino acids. The CDR3 loop is CASSPGRKGHLLGDGYTF. DNA for the CDR3: TGTGCCAGCAGTCCCGGCCGGAAGGGACACCTCCTCGGCGACGGCTACACCTTC.

The gene calls are TRBV29-1 and TRBJ1-1; D is perhaps TRBD1 (6 bases). CDR3 length: 13 residues. Trimming shortened V by 6 bases and J by 0 bases, and 11 bases separated the two germline ends. Germline loops: CDR1 SQVTM, CDR2 ANQGSEA. The DNA for the CDR3 is TGCAGCGTAGGACAGCAAATGAACACTGAAGCTTTCTTT. The encoded protein is CSVGQQMNTEAFF. The complete variable domain, with remaining parts taken from reference TRBV29-1 and TRBJ1-1, reads SAVISQKPSRDICQRGTSLTIQCQVDSQVTMMFWYRQQPGQSLTLIATANQGSEATYESGFVIDKFPISRPNLTFSTLTVSNMSPEDSSIYLCSVGQQMNTEAFFGQGTRLTVV.

This clonotype came up a few times. V and J are TRBV7-9 and TRBJ2-7, with 7 bases lining up with TRBD1. The CDR3 loop spans 16 amino acids. With V trimmed by 5 bases and J by 3 bases, 13 bases remained unmatched. Per germline, CDR1 SEHNR and CDR2 FQNEAQ (reference sequence). CDR3 sequence reads: CASSPTGTAFNYEQYF. In nucleotides, the CDR3 is TGTGCCAGCAGCCCCACCGGGACAGCGTTTAACTACGAGCAGTACTTC.

This clonotype was counted only a few times. This sequence joins TRBV27 and TRBJ1-5; TRBD1 aligns across 7 bases. The CDR3 runs to 17 residues. From germline, CDR1 is MNHEY and CDR2 SMNVEV (reference sequence). V trimming: 2 bases; J trimming: 0 bases; junction bases outside the gene matches: 7. CDR3 bases: TGTGCCAGCAGTTTACGGGCAGGGGGGGATAGCAATCAGCCCCAGCATTTT. Amino acids: CASSLRAGGDSNQPQHF.

There are many counts of this clonotype. The chain links TRBV7-2 to TRBJ2-6; D unclear. Germline V CDR1 and CDR2: SGHTA, FQGNSA. V lost 2 bases and J lost 10, with 0 bases in between. This CDR3 has 10 amino acids. The CDR3 coding sequence is TGTGCCAGCAGCTTAAACGTCCTGACTTTC. Translation: CASSLNVLTF.

Many counts were recorded for this clonotype. The chain recombines TRBV28 with TRBJ1-1; D perhaps matches TRBD1 (5 bases). The CDR3 totals 14 residues. Trimming pared 2 bases from V and 4 bases from J, leaving 11 bases between. Germline CDR1 MDHEN, CDR2 SYDVKM. CDR3 loop: CASSLPKGVTEAFF. The CDR3 DNA reads TGTGCCAGCAGTTTACCGAAAGGGGTCACTGAAGCTTTCTTT.

The sample holds many counts of this clonotype. V and J are TRBV11-2 and TRBJ2-5; 14 nucleotides align to TRBD2. With 0 bases clipped from V and 5 bases from J, the junction kept 2 bases outside the gene matches. The CDR3 loop spans 16 amino acids. The germline gives CDR1 SGHAT, CDR2 FQNNGV. The CDR3 nucleotides are TGTGCCAGCAGCTTAGATCGACTAGCGGGAGGGGAGACCCAGTACTTC. Its translation is CASSLDRLAGGETQYF.

This clonotype occurred many times. This chain joins TRBV6-2 or TRBV6-3 and TRBJ2-5; D call uncertain. Trimming cost V 2 bases and J 4 bases, with 5 bases left between them. This CDR3 has 12 amino acids. Germline values: CDR1 MNHEY, CDR2 SVGEGT. CDR3 residues: CASSYPLETQYF. The DNA for the CDR3 is TGTGCCAGCAGTTACCCTTTAGAGACCCAGTACTTC.

The chain joins TRBV5-1 to TRBJ2-3; 13 bases align to TRBD2. Germline V gene lookup returns CDR1 SGHRS and CDR2 YFSETQ. Losses at the gene ends were 4 bases for V and 2 bases for J; bases not matched to a gene: 4. This CDR3 region has 16 residues. The chain's CDR3 is CASSMGTSGNTDTQYF. In DNA form, the CDR3 reads TGCGCCAGCAGCATGGGGACTAGCGGGAACACAGATACGCAGTATTTT. Using reference TRBV5-1 and TRBJ2-3 for the parts outside the CDR3, the full variable domain is KAGVTQTPRYLIKTRGQQVTLSCSPISGHRSVSWYQQTPGQGLQFLFEYFSETQRNKGNFPGRFSGRQFSNSRSEMNVSTLELGDSALYLCASSMGTSGNTDTQYFGPGTRLTVL.

This clonotype was counted many times. V usage is TRBV2 and J usage is TRBJ1-5, with 9 bases matching TRBD1. V gave up 5 bases and J gave up 5 bases; unmatched junction bases: 4. The CDR3 extends over 14 amino acids. The V gene's germline CDR1 is SNHLY and CDR2 FYNNEI. The CDR3: CASSNRGQDQPQHF. In DNA form, the CDR3 reads TGTGCCAGCAGTAACAGGGGGCAGGATCAGCCCCAGCATTTT.

This clonotype was counted at least ten times. This chain uses TRBV5-1 with TRBJ2-7; D perhaps matches TRBD1 (6 bases). The CDR3 totals 12 residues. Germline CDR1 is SGHRS and CDR2 is YFSETQ. Trimming shortened V by 1 base and J by 8 bases, and 10 bases separated the two germline ends. CDR3 protein: CASSLIQGQQYF. The CDR3 DNA is TGCGCCAGCAGCTTGATTCAGGGGCAGCAGTACTTC.

This clonotype was found once. This may be a read error, as it is one base from a much larger clone. Here the CDR3 omits its conserved ending phenylalanine or tryptophan, so a read error is the likely source. The chain recombines TRBV27 with TRBJ2-5; 8 bases agree with TRBD1. Trimming at V came to 4 bases and at J to 5 bases, leaving 6 bases not matched to a gene. The CDR3 extends over 14 amino acids. Germline V gene data show CDR1 as MNHEY and CDR2 as SMNVEV (reference sequence). CDR3 in amino acids: CASSSTGVLETQYL. CDR3 sequence (DNA): TGTGCCAGCAGTTCGACAGGGGTACTTGAGACCCAGTACCTC.

This clonotype was picked up many times. The rearrangement uses TRBV28 and TRBJ2-5, with 12 bases that match TRBD2. Germline assignment: CDR1 MDHEN and CDR2 SYDVKM. The CDR3 covers 14 residues. Trimming removed 6 bases from V and 5 bases from J; junction bases left unmatched: 4. CDR3 sequence: CASRTTSGSETQYF. The DNA for the CDR3 is TGTGCCAGCAGAACGACTAGCGGGAGTGAGACCCAGTACTTC.

The sample holds a few counts of this clonotype. V is TRBV3-1 and J is TRBJ1-1, with D uncertain. Trimming took 1 base from V and 6 from J, leaving 15 bases between them. The CDR3 has 15 amino acids. Germline V CDR1 and CDR2: LGHDT, YNNKEL (reference sequence). The CDR3 sequence is CASSQGWATSAEAFF. Here the CDR3 DNA reads TGTGCCAGCAGCCAAGGTTGGGCTACTAGCGCTGAAGCTTTCTTT.

This clonotype was seen more than once but under ten times. CDR3 sequence reads: CASGPHRDRGQSGSGNTIYF. The CDR3 region has the DNA TGTGCTAGTGGCCCCCACCGGGACAGGGGCCAATCAGGTTCTGGAAACACCATATATTTT. V is TRBV12-5 and J is TRBJ1-3; TRBD1 agrees at 10 bases. Germline V gives CDR1 LGHNT, CDR2 FRNRAP. The CDR3 extends over 20 amino acids. The V and J ends lost 6 bases and 1 base, in that order; junction bases with no gene match: 18.

The gene calls are TRBV6-1 and TRBJ1-1; D is unclear. The CDR3 extends over 15 amino acids. With 6 bases removed from V and 7 bases from J, the gap between germline ends came to 21 bases. Germline lookup yields CDR1 MNHNS and CDR2 SASEGT. CDR3 protein: CASSPPGFPNHEAFF. CDR3 bases: TGTGCCAGCAGCCCACCCGGGTTCCCCAACCATGAAGCTTTCTTT.

This clonotype was recorded many times. This sequence joins TRBV10-3 and TRBJ1-1, with 9 nucleotides matching TRBD1. Germline values: CDR1 ENHRY, CDR2 SYGVKD. This CDR3 region has 16 residues. Germline trimming cut 2 bases from V and 1 base from J; bases unmatched to any gene: 5. CDR3 loop: CAISEKQGAANTEAFF. The CDR3 region has the DNA TGTGCCATCAGTGAGAAACAGGGGGCGGCGAACACTGAAGCTTTCTTT.

This clonotype has a count of ten or more. This chain uses TRBV7-2 with TRBJ1-2, with TRBD1 identical over 11 bases. Germline assignment: CDR1 SGHTA and CDR2 FQGNSA. Trimming removed 5 bases from V and 7 bases from J; junction bases left unmatched: 6. This CDR3 spans 14 amino acids. CDR3 amino acids: CASSLGQGASGYTF. Written as DNA, the CDR3 is TGTGCCAGCAGCCTTGGACAGGGGGCATCTGGCTACACCTTC.

This clonotype was detected many times. The chain employs TRBV2 and TRBJ2-7; D tentatively fits TRBD1 or TRBD2 (5 bases each). CDR1 and CDR2 (germline): SNHLY, FYNNEI. The ends were cut back, 11 bases at V and 2 bases at J, with 19 bases in the middle. This CDR3 is 14 amino acids long. CDR3 loop: CASYPGTETYEQYF. The CDR3 region has the DNA TGTGCCTCCTACCCAGGGACGGAGACCTACGAGCAGTACTTC.

This rearrangement joins TRBV7-3 to TRBJ2-5; D might be TRBD1 (5 bases). Trimming shortened V by 5 bases and J by 7 bases, and 14 bases separated the two germline ends. The CDR3 is 13 amino acids. Germline assignment: CDR1 SGHTA and CDR2 FQGTGA. DNA for the CDR3: TGTGCCAGCAGCCCCGGACCCCAGGGGACCCAGTACTTC. Residues: CASSPGPQGTQYF.

J is TRBJ1-2 and V is TRBV30; the D gene is possibly TRBD1 (5 bases). V shed 3 bases and J shed 2 bases, with 13 bases lying between them. CDR3 length: 14 residues. In germline, CDR1 is GTSNPN, CDR2 SVGIG (reference sequence). CDR3 in amino acids: CAWSDPGANYGYTF. CDR3 bases: TGTGCCTGGAGCGACCCCGGGGCCAACTATGGCTACACCTTC. Full variable domain (rest looked up from reference TRBV30 and TRBJ1-2): SQTIHQWPATLVQPVGSPLSLECTVEGTSNPNLYWYRQAAGRGLQLLFYSVGIGQISSEVPQNLSASRPQDRQFILSSKKLLLSDSGFYLCAWSDPGANYGYTFGSGTRLTVV.

The chain couples TRBV4-1 to TRBJ2-7; D not certain. V dropped 3 bases and J dropped 3 bases, with 3 bases sitting between them. The CDR3 has 11 amino acids. Germline CDR1 MGHRA, CDR2 YSYEKL. The CDR3 protein is CASSHFYEQYF. CDR3 nucleotide sequence: TGCGCCAGCAGCCATTTCTACGAGCAGTACTTC.

The rearrangement uses TRBV7-2 and TRBJ2-5; no clear D. Between the trimmed V and J ends, which lost 1 base and 5 bases, there was a span of 8 bases. The CDR3 loop spans 13 amino acids. Germline values: CDR1 SGHTA, CDR2 FQGNSA. DNA of the CDR3: TGTGCCAGCAGCTTAGGTCTTATCGAGACCCAGTACTTC. Amino acids: CASSLGLIETQYF.

The rearrangement links TRBV3-1 to TRBJ2-5, with a tentative D call TRBD2 (5 bases). Germline V lookup: CDR1 LGHDT, CDR2 YNNKEL (reference sequence). This CDR3 spans 13 amino acids. Deletions cut 9 bases from V and 5 bases from J, with 16 bases between. The CDR3 sequence: CASGLSVRETQYF. CDR3 sequence (DNA): TGTGCCAGTGGACTCTCCGTTAGGGAGACCCAGTACTTC.